Below are 13 T cell receptor beta chains sequenced from a single sample in a study of CD8 T cells in Susac syndrome. After extraction with the RNeasy kit, roughly 0.5 to 1 ug of the RNA was reverse transcribed using random hexamers. TCRdb independently ran MiXCR on the immunoSEQ multiplex PCR reads; one entry per CDR3 protein. The sample includes approximately 100,000 distinct CDR3 sequences, 80% to 95% of them seen just once. The sequenced material came from CD4+ T cells from PBMCs. The receptor source for this set is a human donor in good health.

J is TRBJ2-3 and V is TRBV7-2; D remains ambiguous. The ends were cut back, 5 bases at V and 6 bases at J, with 9 bases in the middle. This CDR3 contains 12 residues. Germline V CDR1 and CDR2: SGHTA, FQGNSA. In DNA, the CDR3 is TGTGCCAGCAGCCCTCGATGGGATACGCAGTATTTT. Its translation: CASSPRWDTQYF.

This rearrangement joins TRBV28 to TRBJ1-2, with 8 bases that match TRBD1. With 7 bases clipped from V and 7 bases from J, the junction kept 17 bases outside the gene matches. The germline CDR1 and CDR2 sequences are MDHEN and SYDVKM. The CDR3 loop spans 16 amino acids. Here the CDR3 reads CASNLLPGQAWTGYTF. The DNA for the CDR3 is TGTGCCAGCAACCTTCTTCCGGGACAGGCTTGGACTGGCTACACCTTC.

The chain couples TRBV14 to TRBJ2-7, with D possibly matching TRBD2 (6 bases). Per germline, CDR1 SGHDN and CDR2 FVKESK. CDR3 length equals 16 residues. Trimming shortened V by 3 bases and J by 0 bases, and 15 bases separated the two germline ends. DNA of the CDR3: TGTGCCAGCAGCCATCCCGGGACTCGGGTCTCCTACGAGCAGTACTTC. It translates to CASSHPGTRVSYEQYF.

The V call is TRBV7-9, the J call TRBJ1-2, with D tentatively TRBD1 (5 bases). This CDR3 has 14 amino acids. V was shortened by 0 bases and J by 8 bases, with 13 bases between the two germline ends. The germline V gene encodes CDR1 SEHNR and CDR2 FQNEAQ (reference sequence). CDR3 region: CASSLAHAGSGYTF. The CDR3 coding sequence is TGTGCCAGCAGCTTAGCGCACGCAGGGAGCGGCTACACCTTC.

This clonotype has just one count. The chain employs TRBV12-3 or TRBV12-4 and TRBJ2-1; possible D gene TRBD2, 5 bases. The length of the CDR3 is 15 residues. V was pared by 4 bases and J by 0 bases, with 10 bases between. CDR3 residues: CASSSFRGSYNEQFF. Here the CDR3 DNA reads TGTGCCAGCAGTTCATTCCGGGGCTCCTACAATGAGCAGTTCTTC.

This chain connects TRBV27 to TRBJ2-2, with 8 bases lining up with TRBD2. The V gene end was trimmed by 4 bases and the J gene end by 7 bases; junction bases not matched to a gene: 11. The CDR3 extends over 16 amino acids. Germline V gene sequence: CDR1 MNHEY, CDR2 SMNVEV (reference sequence). The CDR3 nucleotides are TGTGCCAGCAGTTGGGCGGGGGGAGTTGGTAACGGGGAGCTGTTTTTT. It specifies CASSWAGGVGNGELFF.

V and J are TRBV29-1 and TRBJ1-4, with D uncertain. Trimming took off 0 bases at V and 3 bases at J, with 14 bases between the two ends. Germline assignment: CDR1 SQVTM and CDR2 ANQGSEA. The CDR3 is 16 amino acids. Here the CDR3 DNA reads TGCAGCGTTGAAGATACGTCCGGGATCCCTAATGAAAAACTGTTTTTT. As protein: CSVEDTSGIPNEKLFF.

The chain combines TRBV20-1 with TRBJ1-1, with TRBD1 as a possible D gene (6 bases). V was clipped by 2 bases and J by 0 bases, with 13 bases between them. Germline V gene sequence: CDR1 DFQATT, CDR2 SNEGSKA (reference sequence). The CDR3 is 15 amino acids. Here the CDR3 DNA reads TGCAGTGCTAGATCCGAAGGGGGAATGAACACTGAAGCTTTCTTT. This codes for CSARSEGGMNTEAFF.

This chain joins TRBV19 and TRBJ2-7; D gene unclear. Germline CDR1 is LNHDA and CDR2 is SQIVND (reference sequence). The CDR3 sequence is 11 residues long. V lost 1 base and J lost 5, with 3 bases in between. This CDR3 reads CASSIADEQYF. In DNA form, the CDR3 reads TGTGCCAGTAGTATAGCGGACGAGCAGTACTTC.

This rearrangement joins TRBV5-1 to TRBJ2-2, with no clear D. This CDR3 is 15 amino acids long. V was cut by 3 bases and J by 4 bases, with 13 bases left in between. Germline CDR1 reads SGHRS; CDR2 reads YFSETQ. CDR3 nucleotide sequence: TGCGCCAGCAGCTCCGTGGCTTCGGGCACCGGGGAGCTGTTTTTT. Translation: CASSSVASGTGELFF.

V and J are TRBV25-1 and TRBJ1-5; TRBD1 is a possible D gene (6 bases). The V gene's germline CDR1 is MGHDK and CDR2 SYGVNS. This CDR3 region has 14 residues. V was pared by 3 bases and J by 5 bases, with 11 bases between. The CDR3 spells CASSDTRTDQPQHF. Here the CDR3 DNA reads TGTGCCAGCAGTGATACGAGGACAGATCAGCCCCAGCATTTT.

The gene calls are TRBV30 and TRBJ2-6; 10 nucleotides align to TRBD1. This CDR3 contains 15 residues. V dropped 6 bases and J dropped 2; count of bases not matched to a gene: 4. Germline CDR1 GTSNPN, CDR2 SVGIG (reference sequence). CDR3 region: CACGGQGTGANVLTF. The DNA for the CDR3 is TGTGCCTGCGGGGGACAGGGGACTGGGGCCAACGTCCTGACTTTC.

The chain uses TRBV7-3 and TRBJ2-1, with TRBD2 matching 8 bases. Germline V lookup: CDR1 SGHTA, CDR2 FQGTGA. The CDR3 runs to 17 residues. After removal of 1 base from V and 0 bases from J, the junction contained 5 bases not matched to a gene. The CDR3: CASSLNRGGSSYNEQFF. The CDR3 nucleotides are TGTGCCAGCAGCTTAAACCGGGGGGGTTCCTCCTACAATGAGCAGTTCTTC.